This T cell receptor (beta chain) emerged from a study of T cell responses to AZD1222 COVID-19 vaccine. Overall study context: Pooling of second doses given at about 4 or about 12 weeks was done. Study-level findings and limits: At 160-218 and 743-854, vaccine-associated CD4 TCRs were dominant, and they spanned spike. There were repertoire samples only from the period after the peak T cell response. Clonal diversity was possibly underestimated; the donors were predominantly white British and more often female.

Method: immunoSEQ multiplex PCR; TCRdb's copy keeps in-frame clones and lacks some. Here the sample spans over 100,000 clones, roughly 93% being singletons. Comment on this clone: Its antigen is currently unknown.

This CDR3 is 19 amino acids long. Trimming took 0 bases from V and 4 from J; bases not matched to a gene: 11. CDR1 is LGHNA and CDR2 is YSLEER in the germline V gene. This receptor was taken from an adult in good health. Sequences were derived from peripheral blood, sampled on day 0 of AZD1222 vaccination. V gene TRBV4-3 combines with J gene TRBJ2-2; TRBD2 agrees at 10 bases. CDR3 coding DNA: TGCGCCAGCAGCCAAGATTGGACTAGCGGTCTTTTGGGCACCGGGGAGCTGTTTTTT. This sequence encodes CASSQDWTSGLLGTGELFF.